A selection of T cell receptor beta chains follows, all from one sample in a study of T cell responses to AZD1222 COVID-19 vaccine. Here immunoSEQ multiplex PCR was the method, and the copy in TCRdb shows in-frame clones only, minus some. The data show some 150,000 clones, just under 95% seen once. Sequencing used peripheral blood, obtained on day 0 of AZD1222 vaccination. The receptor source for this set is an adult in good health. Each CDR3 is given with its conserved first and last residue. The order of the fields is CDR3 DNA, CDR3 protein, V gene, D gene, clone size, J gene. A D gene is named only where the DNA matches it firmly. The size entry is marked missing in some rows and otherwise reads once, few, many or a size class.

cdr3_nt: TGTGCCAGCAGTGACTCCGCAGGGGGCAACTATGGCTACACCTTC; cdr3_aa: CASSDSAGGNYGYTF; v_call: TRBV6-4; d_call: TRBD1; clone_size: .; j_call: TRBJ1-2
cdr3_nt: TGTGCCAGCAGCCCCAGTGGAACCTACGAGCAGTACTTC; cdr3_aa: CASSPSGTYEQYF; v_call: TRBV4-2; d_call: .; clone_size: .; j_call: TRBJ2-7
cdr3_nt: TGCGCCAGCAGCTTCTTAGCGGGGGGGCCGGAGACCCAGTACTTC; cdr3_aa: CASSFLAGGPETQYF; v_call: TRBV5-1; d_call: TRBD2; clone_size: once; j_call: TRBJ2-5
cdr3_nt: TGCAGCGTGAGAGCGGGGGGGCCCGCAGATACGCAGTATTTT; cdr3_aa: CSVRAGGPADTQYF; v_call: TRBV29-1; d_call: TRBD2; clone_size: once; j_call: TRBJ2-3
cdr3_nt: TGTGCCAGCAGCCCACACAGGGCCGGGGAGCTGTTTTTT; cdr3_aa: CASSPHRAGELFF; v_call: TRBV5-4; d_call: .; clone_size: .; j_call: TRBJ2-2
cdr3_nt: TGTGCCAGCAGCCATCAGCTTCGGGGAGGGGGGAGCTATGGCTACACCTTC; cdr3_aa: CASSHQLRGGGSYGYTF; v_call: TRBV3-1/TRBV3-2; d_call: .; clone_size: .; j_call: TRBJ1-2
cdr3_nt: TGTGCCAGCATAGGGTCAGAGACCCAGTACTTC; cdr3_aa: CASIGSETQYF; v_call: TRBV25-1; d_call: .; clone_size: .; j_call: TRBJ2-5
cdr3_nt: TGTGCCAGCAGCTTCGGACTAACCAGCGTGCCCGGGGAGCTGTTTTTT; cdr3_aa: CASSFGLTSVPGELFF; v_call: TRBV5-4; d_call: .; clone_size: .; j_call: TRBJ2-2
cdr3_nt: TGCAGCGTTGAAAAGGTTCACAATGAGCAGTTCTTC; cdr3_aa: CSVEKVHNEQFF; v_call: TRBV29-1; d_call: .; clone_size: .; j_call: TRBJ2-1
cdr3_nt: TGTGCCAGCTCACCATTTTCGAACCCAGACTCTGGAAACACCATATATTTT; cdr3_aa: CASSPFSNPDSGNTIYF; v_call: TRBV18; d_call: .; clone_size: .; j_call: TRBJ1-3
cdr3_nt: TGTGCCAGCAGCCCCGGACGCCTAGGGGGGGGACATTACACTGAAGCTTTCTTT; cdr3_aa: CASSPGRLGGGHYTEAFF; v_call: TRBV14; d_call: .; clone_size: .; j_call: TRBJ1-1
cdr3_nt: TGTGCCAGCAGCCTGAACTCCTACGAGCAGTACTTC; cdr3_aa: CASSLNSYEQYF; v_call: TRBV11-3; d_call: .; clone_size: .; j_call: TRBJ2-7
cdr3_nt: TGTGCCAGCAGCCAAGGGATTGGCCCAGATACGCAGTATTTT; cdr3_aa: CASSQGIGPDTQYF; v_call: TRBV3-1/TRBV3-2; d_call: .; clone_size: .; j_call: TRBJ2-3
cdr3_nt: TGTGCCACCAGCAGGATGGGGAGGGGCCTAGCGGGGAACACAGATACGCAGTATTTT; cdr3_aa: CATSRMGRGLAGNTDTQYF; v_call: TRBV15; d_call: TRBD2; clone_size: .; j_call: TRBJ2-3
cdr3_nt: TGTGCCAGCAGTCCCTCCTTAGGTAATTGGTATGGCTACACCTTC; cdr3_aa: CASSPSLGNWYGYTF; v_call: TRBV27; d_call: .; clone_size: .; j_call: TRBJ1-2
cdr3_nt: TGTGCCAGCAGCTTAACCAGCGTTGGGTACTACGAGCAGTACTTC; cdr3_aa: CASSLTSVGYYEQYF; v_call: TRBV7-8; d_call: .; clone_size: .; j_call: TRBJ2-7
cdr3_nt: TGCAGTGCTACTGACAGGGGGCGAACTAGCACAGATACGCAGTATTTT; cdr3_aa: CSATDRGRTSTDTQYF; v_call: TRBV20-1; d_call: TRBD1; clone_size: .; j_call: TRBJ2-3
cdr3_nt: TGTGCCAGCAGTCCGATTGGGGGGGGGATGAACACTGAAGCTTTCTTT; cdr3_aa: CASSPIGGGMNTEAFF; v_call: TRBV27; d_call: .; clone_size: .; j_call: TRBJ1-1
cdr3_nt: TGTGCCAGCAGCCTGGGACGGTCTAATGAAAAACTGTTTTTT; cdr3_aa: CASSLGRSNEKLFF; v_call: TRBV7-2; d_call: .; clone_size: .; j_call: TRBJ1-4
cdr3_nt: TGTGCCAGCAGCCCGAAAGGTGTCAGGGGGAATGAAAAACTGTTTTTT; cdr3_aa: CASSPKGVRGNEKLFF; v_call: TRBV7-9; d_call: TRBD1; clone_size: .; j_call: TRBJ1-4
cdr3_nt: TGTGCCAGCAGCCATGGGGGTATGAACACTGAAGCTTTCTTT; cdr3_aa: CASSHGGMNTEAFF; v_call: TRBV13; d_call: .; clone_size: .; j_call: TRBJ1-1
cdr3_nt: TGTGCCAGCAGCTTAGGGGGACAGGTTAATTCACCCCTCCACTTT; cdr3_aa: CASSLGGQVNSPLHF; v_call: TRBV7-8; d_call: TRBD1; clone_size: .; j_call: TRBJ1-6
cdr3_nt: TGTGCCAGCAGCTTACCGGGACAGGGGTTCACCGGGGAGCTGTTTTTT; cdr3_aa: CASSLPGQGFTGELFF; v_call: TRBV7-8; d_call: TRBD1; clone_size: .; j_call: TRBJ2-2
cdr3_nt: TGTGCCAGCAGCTTAGGACAGATCCAAGAGACCCAGTACTTC; cdr3_aa: CASSLGQIQETQYF; v_call: TRBV7-8; d_call: .; clone_size: .; j_call: TRBJ2-5
cdr3_nt: TGTGCCAGCAGCATCTCCATGGACCCCAATTCACCCCTCCACTTT; cdr3_aa: CASSISMDPNSPLHF; v_call: TRBV27; d_call: .; clone_size: once; j_call: TRBJ1-6
cdr3_nt: TGTGCCAGCAGCCTCCTCCTCCACTACGAGCAGTACTTC; cdr3_aa: CASSLLLHYEQYF; v_call: TRBV5-5; d_call: .; clone_size: .; j_call: TRBJ2-7
cdr3_nt: TGTGCCAGCTTGAGCGGCACAGATACGCAGTATTTT; cdr3_aa: CASLSGTDTQYF; v_call: TRBV6-5; d_call: .; clone_size: few; j_call: TRBJ2-3
cdr3_nt: TGCGCCAGCTCTCTGTCGGGAGGAATGAACACTGAAGCTTTCTTT; cdr3_aa: CASSLSGGMNTEAFF; v_call: TRBV5-1; d_call: .; clone_size: few; j_call: TRBJ1-1
cdr3_nt: TGTGCCAGTAGGACAGGGTACGCGAACACCGGGGAGCTGTTTTTT; cdr3_aa: CASRTGYANTGELFF; v_call: TRBV19; d_call: TRBD1; clone_size: .; j_call: TRBJ2-2
cdr3_nt: TGTGCCAGTAGTAAAAACCGGGACCTAAAAAGGAACAATCAGCCCCAGCATTTT; cdr3_aa: CASSKNRDLKRNNQPQHF; v_call: TRBV19; d_call: .; clone_size: .; j_call: TRBJ1-5
cdr3_nt: TGTGCCAGCAGCATGTCAGTATCTTATGAGCAGTTCTTC; cdr3_aa: CASSMSVSYEQFF; v_call: TRBV28; d_call: .; clone_size: .; j_call: TRBJ2-1
cdr3_nt: TGCAGCGTGGCGGGAGTTGAAACAGATACGCAGTATTTT; cdr3_aa: CSVAGVETDTQYF; v_call: TRBV29-1; d_call: TRBD2; clone_size: .; j_call: TRBJ2-3
cdr3_nt: TGTGCCAGCAGTTCCCAAGTCGGGAGGGCCGGTGAGCAGTTCTTC; cdr3_aa: CASSSQVGRAGEQFF; v_call: TRBV28; d_call: TRBD2; clone_size: .; j_call: TRBJ2-1
cdr3_nt: TGTGCCAGCAGCTTGGGTGCGGGGGAGCAGTACTTC; cdr3_aa: CASSLGAGEQYF; v_call: TRBV5-6; d_call: .; clone_size: .; j_call: TRBJ2-7
cdr3_nt: TGCAGTGCTAGCCTGGGGGATACGCAGTATTTT; cdr3_aa: CSASLGDTQYF; v_call: TRBV20-1; d_call: .; clone_size: .; j_call: TRBJ2-3
cdr3_nt: TGTGCCAGCAGTTCCCAGAGCTCCTACGAGCAGTACTTC; cdr3_aa: CASSSQSSYEQYF; v_call: TRBV12-3/TRBV12-4; d_call: .; clone_size: .; j_call: TRBJ2-7
cdr3_nt: TGTGCCAGCAGCTCCTTACCATCAGACAGGGGGCGTGGCTACACCTTC; cdr3_aa: CASSSLPSDRGRGYTF; v_call: TRBV7-9; d_call: TRBD1; clone_size: .; j_call: TRBJ1-2
cdr3_nt: TGTGCCAGCAGTTCCTGGACCCCAACCGGGGAGCTGTTTTTT; cdr3_aa: CASSSWTPTGELFF; v_call: TRBV28; d_call: .; clone_size: once; j_call: TRBJ2-2
cdr3_nt: TGCAGCGTACAAACAGGGGCTGAAGCTTTCTTT; cdr3_aa: CSVQTGAEAFF; v_call: TRBV29-1; d_call: TRBD1; clone_size: .; j_call: TRBJ1-1
cdr3_nt: TGTGCCAGCAGCTTAGTGGGGGCCGCTGAAGCTTTCTTT; cdr3_aa: CASSLVGAAEAFF; v_call: TRBV7-9; d_call: .; clone_size: few; j_call: TRBJ1-1
cdr3_nt: TGTGCCAGCAGCCGCCGGGCCACAAGCTCCTATAATTCACCCCTCCACTTT; cdr3_aa: CASSRRATSSYNSPLHF; v_call: TRBV7-8; d_call: .; clone_size: .; j_call: TRBJ1-6
cdr3_nt: TGTGCCAGCAGCCAAGTGGCAGCGGGGGGACGGAATGAGCAGTTCTTC; cdr3_aa: CASSQVAAGGRNEQFF; v_call: TRBV3-1/TRBV3-2; d_call: TRBD2; clone_size: .; j_call: TRBJ2-1
cdr3_nt: TGCAGCGTTGACCGCGGTCAGGGAGCTAACTATGGCTACACCTTC; cdr3_aa: CSVDRGQGANYGYTF; v_call: TRBV29-1; d_call: .; clone_size: once; j_call: TRBJ1-2
cdr3_nt: TGTGCCATCAGTGATCCTAGCGGTAGCACAGATACGCAGTATTTT; cdr3_aa: CAISDPSGSTDTQYF; v_call: TRBV10-3; d_call: TRBD2; clone_size: .; j_call: TRBJ2-3
cdr3_nt: TGCGCCAGCAGATACGACTATTACACAGATACGCAGTATTTT; cdr3_aa: CASRYDYYTDTQYF; v_call: TRBV5-1; d_call: .; clone_size: .; j_call: TRBJ2-3